This T cell receptor beta chain was profiled in a study of cytomegalovirus exposure and HLA in healthy donors. Trimming cost V 0 bases and J 2 bases; bases outside gene matches: 1. Germline CDR1 is GTSNPN and CDR2 is SVGIG (reference sequence). CDR3 length: 13 residues. Libraries were prepared by immunoSEQ multiplex PCR; TCRdb keeps only in-frame clonotypes and omits some of them. The sample lists about 160,000 clones; just under 90% were seen once. This sequence originates from a man aged 18 to 29 in good health and CMV-seropositive. The source material was PBMCs. This chain links TRBV30 with TRBJ2-7, with 7 bases fitting TRBD1. CDR3 coding DNA: TGTGCCTGGAGTGTGGGGACAGCCTACGAGCAGTACTTC. Amino acids: CAWSVGTAYEQYF.